Listed below are T cell receptor beta chains from one sample, sequenced in a study of T cells in Graves' hyperthyroidism and ophthalmopathy. TCRdb recomputed calls from the multiplex PCR reads with MiXCR, one row per CDR3 protein. This sample carries some 600,000 distinct CDR3 sequences, approximately 15% of them seen once, and the ten largest clones take roughly 5.7%. The sample comprised blood. All receptors come from a woman aged 25 to 39 with Graves' hyperthyroidism that later progressed to Graves' ophthalmopathy. Each CDR3 is given with its conserved first and last residue. The D gene is left open where the match is weak. Clone size is shown for a subset of rows, as once, few, many or a class of expanded clone.

j_gene: TRBJ2-1; d_gene: TRBD2; v_gene: TRBV7-7; abundance: many; CDR3nt: TGTGCTAGCAGCTTAGCGGGAGGGCATAGTGAGCAGTTCTTC; CDR3aa: CASSLAGGHSEQFF
j_gene: TRBJ2-3; d_gene: NA; v_gene: TRBV29-1; abundance: many; CDR3nt: TGCAGCGTTATACTGGTTCGTGGCACAGATACGCAGTATTTT; CDR3aa: CSVILVRGTDTQYF
j_gene: TRBJ1-5; d_gene: TRBD1; v_gene: TRBV12-3/TRBV12-4; abundance: many; CDR3nt: TGTGCCAGCACCCAGAACCTCGCAGGGGGCAAAGACGGCAATCAGCCCCAGCATTTT; CDR3aa: CASTQNLAGGKDGNQPQHF
j_gene: TRBJ1-2; d_gene: NA; v_gene: TRBV7-9; abundance: NA; CDR3nt: TGTGCCAGCAGCCCACAGGATAACTATGGCTACACCTTC; CDR3aa: CASSPQDNYGYTF
j_gene: TRBJ1-2; d_gene: TRBD1; v_gene: TRBV2; abundance: NA; CDR3nt: TGTGCCAGCAGACCGGCTGGGACAGGGGGCTATGGCTACACCTTC; CDR3aa: CASRPAGTGGYGYTF
j_gene: TRBJ2-1; d_gene: NA; v_gene: TRBV19; abundance: NA; CDR3nt: TGTGCCAGTAAGGGGGGGGGACGAGGGGTTTACAATGAGCAGTTCTTC; CDR3aa: CASKGGGRGVYNEQFF
j_gene: TRBJ2-6; d_gene: NA; v_gene: TRBV12-3/TRBV12-4; abundance: many; CDR3nt: TGTGCCAGCAGTTCAGGATTTCTAGGAGCTGGGGCCAACGTCCTGACTTTC; CDR3aa: CASSSGFLGAGANVLTF
j_gene: TRBJ1-1; d_gene: TRBD1; v_gene: TRBV9; abundance: few; CDR3nt: TGTGCCAGCAGCGTAGAGACAGGGTCTGAAGCTTTCTTT; CDR3aa: CASSVETGSEAFF
j_gene: TRBJ2-7; d_gene: TRBD2; v_gene: TRBV30; abundance: many; CDR3nt: TGTGCCTGGGCCGGGACTAGCGGCGAGGGGCAGTACTTC; CDR3aa: CAWAGTSGEGQYF
j_gene: TRBJ2-7; d_gene: NA; v_gene: TRBV27; abundance: NA; CDR3nt: TGTGCCAGCAAAAAGGGGGCCTACGAGCAGTACTTC; CDR3aa: CASKKGAYEQYF
j_gene: TRBJ2-5; d_gene: TRBD2; v_gene: TRBV3-1; abundance: NA; CDR3nt: TGTGCCAGCAGTCGACTAGCGGGAGGTCGAGAGACCCAGTACTTC; CDR3aa: CASSRLAGGRETQYF
j_gene: TRBJ2-5; d_gene: NA; v_gene: TRBV2; abundance: many; CDR3nt: TGTGCCAGCAGTGGGGTAGAAGAGACCCAGTACTTC; CDR3aa: CASSGVEETQYF
j_gene: TRBJ1-1; d_gene: NA; v_gene: TRBV5-6; abundance: NA; CDR3nt: TGTGCCAGCAGCTTGCGAACCACTGAAGCTTTCTTT; CDR3aa: CASSLRTTEAFF
j_gene: TRBJ1-1; d_gene: NA; v_gene: TRBV4-3; abundance: NA; CDR3nt: TGCGCCAGCAGCCAAGAGAATTTAAGGGTCACTGAAGCTTTCTTT; CDR3aa: CASSQENLRVTEAFF